This TCR beta chain was obtained from a study of blood T cell repertoires in COVID-19. Study background: The samples span acute and convalescent COVID-19 from the United States, Italy and Spain. Nucleic acid was either cDNA or gDNA, and it came from T cells, B-cell-depleted T cells, or PBMCs.

Original analysis: From reference gene primer amplification, estimates of nucleated cell counts were derived. This table comes from immunoSEQ multiplex PCR, and its TCRdb copy is limited to in-frame clones, with some not included. V and J calls and clone size are given by that table; D and trimming were obtained from the DNA. The sample lists 95,000 to 150,000 clones, approximately 80% occurring once. The TCR comes from a woman in her seventies with acute or convalescent COVID-19. The sample taken for sequencing was peripheral blood.

In nucleotides, the CDR3 is TGTGCCAGCAGCTTGTCTGGGACAGACTACGAGCAGTACTTC. As protein: CASSLSGTDYEQYF. J is TRBJ2-7 and V is TRBV7-3, with 7 bases fitting TRBD1. This CDR3 has 14 residues. V lost 3 bases and J lost 3; bases outside the gene matches: 5. The germline gives CDR1 SGHTA, CDR2 FQGTGA.